The rows below give T cell receptor beta chains drawn from one sample of a study of monozygotic twins with inflammatory bowel disease. Following a re-call of the 5' RACE reads, TCRdb has one entry per CDR3 protein and lacks DNA. The sample has approximately 330,000 distinct CDR3 sequences, and its top ten clones hold under 2.5%. Input material: blood. Receptors originate from a human donor with ulcerative colitis or Crohn's disease, or a healthy co-twin of an affected twin (not recorded which). CDR3s include the opening cysteine and the closing phenylalanine or tryptophan.

>TRBV20-1|TRBJ2-1
CRIKRDSLGEAAF
>TRBV19|TRBJ2-3
CASSPAGGLLAQYF
>TRBV12-3/TRBV12-4|TRBJ2-5
CASSFPSGRLEETQYF
>TRBV7-3|TRBJ1-1
CASSLNPWAIRAFF
>TRBV20-1|TRBJ2-1
CSATPGIYNEQFF
>TRBV7-9|TRBJ1-2
CASSFQGEEGYTF
>TRBV20-1|TRBJ2-5
CSARDLVGGPETQYF
>TRBV7-3|TRBJ1-1
CASSTDRDGEAFF
>TRBV5-1|TRBJ2-3
CASSRGDRDTDTQYF
>TRBV10-3|TRBJ2-7
CAISLVRVSPYKQYF
>TRBV7-8|TRBJ1-5
CASSLAPGGNQPQHF
>TRBV7-2|TRBJ2-5
CASSPRQGRETQYF
>TRBV5-1|TRBJ2-1
CASSSGTNVNNEQFF
>TRBV29-1|TRBJ1-5
CSVNSRYLCQHF
>TRBV27|TRBJ2-7
CASSLQGGYEQYF
>TRBV5-1|TRBJ2-5
CASSPLGPQQGAQYF
>TRBV5-1|TRBJ2-3
CASREGQTDTQYF